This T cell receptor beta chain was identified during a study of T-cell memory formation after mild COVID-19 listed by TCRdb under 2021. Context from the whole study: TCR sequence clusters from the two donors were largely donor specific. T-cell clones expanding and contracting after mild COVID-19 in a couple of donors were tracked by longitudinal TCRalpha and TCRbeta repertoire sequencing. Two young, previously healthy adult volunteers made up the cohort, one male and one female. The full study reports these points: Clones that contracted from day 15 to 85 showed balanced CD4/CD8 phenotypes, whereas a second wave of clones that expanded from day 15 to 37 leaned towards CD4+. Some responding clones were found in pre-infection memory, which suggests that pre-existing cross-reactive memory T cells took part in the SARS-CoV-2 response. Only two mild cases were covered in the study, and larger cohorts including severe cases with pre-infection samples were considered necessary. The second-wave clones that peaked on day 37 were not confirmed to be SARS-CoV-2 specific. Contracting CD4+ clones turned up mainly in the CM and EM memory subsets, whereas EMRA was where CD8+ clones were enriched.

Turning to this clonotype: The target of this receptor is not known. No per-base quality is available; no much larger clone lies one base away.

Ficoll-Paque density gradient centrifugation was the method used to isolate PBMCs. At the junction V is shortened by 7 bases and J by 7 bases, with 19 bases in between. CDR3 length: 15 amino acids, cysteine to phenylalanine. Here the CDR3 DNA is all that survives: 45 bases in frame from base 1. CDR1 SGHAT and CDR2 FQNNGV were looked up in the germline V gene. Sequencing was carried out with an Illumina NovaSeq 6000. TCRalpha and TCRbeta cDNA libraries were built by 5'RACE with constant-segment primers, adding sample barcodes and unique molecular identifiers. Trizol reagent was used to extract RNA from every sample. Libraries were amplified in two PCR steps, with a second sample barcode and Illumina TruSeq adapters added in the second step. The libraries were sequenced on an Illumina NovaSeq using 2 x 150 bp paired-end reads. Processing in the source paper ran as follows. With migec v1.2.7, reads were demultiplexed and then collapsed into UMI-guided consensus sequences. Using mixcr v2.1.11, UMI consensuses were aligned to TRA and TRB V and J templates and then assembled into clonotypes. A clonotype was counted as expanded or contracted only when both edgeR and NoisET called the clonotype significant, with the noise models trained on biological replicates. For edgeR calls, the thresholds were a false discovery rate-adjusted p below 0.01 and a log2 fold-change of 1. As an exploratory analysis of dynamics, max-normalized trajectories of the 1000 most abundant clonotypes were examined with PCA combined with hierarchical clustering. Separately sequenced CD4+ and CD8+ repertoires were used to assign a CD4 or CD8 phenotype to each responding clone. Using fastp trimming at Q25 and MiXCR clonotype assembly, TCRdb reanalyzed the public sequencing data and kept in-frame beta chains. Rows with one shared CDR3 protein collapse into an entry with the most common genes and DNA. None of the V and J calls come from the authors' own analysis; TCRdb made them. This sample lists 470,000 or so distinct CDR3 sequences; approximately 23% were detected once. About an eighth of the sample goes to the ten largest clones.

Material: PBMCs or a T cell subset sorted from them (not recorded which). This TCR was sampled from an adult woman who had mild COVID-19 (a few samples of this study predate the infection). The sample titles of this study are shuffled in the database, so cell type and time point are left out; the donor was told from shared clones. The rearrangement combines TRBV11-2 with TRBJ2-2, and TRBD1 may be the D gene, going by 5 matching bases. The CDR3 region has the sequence CASTPTVGAGGELFF. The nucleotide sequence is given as TGTGCCAGCACCCCTACGGTAGGGGCTGGCGGGGAGCTGTTTTTT.